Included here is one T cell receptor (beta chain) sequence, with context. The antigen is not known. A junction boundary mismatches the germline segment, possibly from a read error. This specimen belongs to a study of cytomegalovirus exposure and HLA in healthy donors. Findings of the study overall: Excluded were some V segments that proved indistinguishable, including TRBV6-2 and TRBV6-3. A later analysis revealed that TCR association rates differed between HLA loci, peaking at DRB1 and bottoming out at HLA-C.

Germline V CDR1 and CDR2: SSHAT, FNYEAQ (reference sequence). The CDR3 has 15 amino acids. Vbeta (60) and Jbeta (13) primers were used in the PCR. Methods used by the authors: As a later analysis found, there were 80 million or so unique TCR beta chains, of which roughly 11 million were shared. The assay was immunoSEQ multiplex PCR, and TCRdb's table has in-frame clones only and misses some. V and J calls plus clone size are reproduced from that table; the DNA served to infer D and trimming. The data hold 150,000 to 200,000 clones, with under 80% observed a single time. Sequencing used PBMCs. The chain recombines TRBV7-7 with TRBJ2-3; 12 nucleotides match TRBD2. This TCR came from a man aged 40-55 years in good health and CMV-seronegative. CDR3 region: CASSAGTSGTDTQYF. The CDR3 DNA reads TGTGCTAGCAGCGCGGGGACTAGCGGGACAGATACGCAGTATTTT.